This T cell receptor (beta chain) was sequenced in a study of T-cell memory formation after mild COVID-19. Turning to the study itself: The study found TCR clusters largely donor specific.

Of note for this clonotype: Its target is not known.

TCRdb re-called the 5' RACE reads with MiXCR, one entry per CDR3 protein. The table lists tens of thousands of distinct CDR3 sequences, around 14% of them singletons. Whole-study results and caveats: Researchers found some responding clones in pre-infection memory, a sign that cross-reactive memory joined. For contracting clones, CD4+ ones sat mainly in CM and EM, CD8+ in EMRA.

CDR3 length: 14 residues. V lost 0 bases to trimming and J lost 6 bases, with 12 bases between them. Germline V CDR1 and CDR2: SGHRS, YFSETQ. The gene calls are TRBV5-1 and TRBJ1-1, with no clear D. The sequencing sample was made of PBMCs or a T cell subset sorted from them (not recorded which). This clonotype originated in an adult woman who had mild COVID-19 (a few samples of this study predate the infection). Cell type and time point are not known. The CDR3 region is CASSLGPLRAEAFF. DNA for the CDR3: TGCGCCAGCAGCTTGGGACCCCTCCGGGCTGAAGCTTTCTTT.